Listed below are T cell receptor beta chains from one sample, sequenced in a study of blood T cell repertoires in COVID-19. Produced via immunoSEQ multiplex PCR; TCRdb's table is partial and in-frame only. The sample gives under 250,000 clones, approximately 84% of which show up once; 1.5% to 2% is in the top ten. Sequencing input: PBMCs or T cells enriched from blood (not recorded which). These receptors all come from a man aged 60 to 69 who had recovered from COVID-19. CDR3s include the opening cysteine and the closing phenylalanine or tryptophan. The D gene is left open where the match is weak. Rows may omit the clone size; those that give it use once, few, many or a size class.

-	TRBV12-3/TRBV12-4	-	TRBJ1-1	CASSLRENTEAFF	TGTGCCAGCAGTTTACGAGAGAACACTGAAGCTTTCTTT
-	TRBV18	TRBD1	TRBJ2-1	CASSVGQSKVNEQFF	TGTGCCAGCTCAGTGGGACAGAGTAAGGTTAATGAGCAGTTCTTC
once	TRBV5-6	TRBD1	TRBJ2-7	CASSLSGGQSYEQYF	TGTGCCAGCAGCTTATCAGGGGGTCAATCCTACGAGCAGTACTTC
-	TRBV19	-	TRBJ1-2	CASSTRDYGYTF	TGTGCCAGTAGTACCCGGGACTATGGCTACACCTTC
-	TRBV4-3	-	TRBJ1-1	CASSHLTGNTEAFF	TGCGCCAGCAGCCATTTGACAGGGAACACTGAAGCTTTCTTT
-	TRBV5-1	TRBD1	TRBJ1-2	CASSPTQTGSIGYTF	TGCGCCAGCAGCCCGACTCAGACAGGGTCGATTGGCTACACCTTC
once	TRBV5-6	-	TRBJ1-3	CASSQDRSGNTIYF	TGTGCCAGCAGCCAGGACAGATCTGGAAACACCATATATTTT
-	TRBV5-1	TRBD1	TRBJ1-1	CASSLVGQGFTEAFF	TGCGCCAGCAGCTTGGTCGGACAGGGGTTCACTGAAGCTTTCTTT
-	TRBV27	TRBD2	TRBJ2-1	CASSPTSGFYNEQFF	TGTGCCAGCAGTCCAACTAGCGGGTTCTACAATGAGCAGTTCTTC
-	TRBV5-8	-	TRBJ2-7	CASSPVNSAGQYF	TGTGCCAGCAGCCCAGTTAACTCGGCGGGGCAGTACTTC
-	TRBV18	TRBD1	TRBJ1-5	CASSTDRNQPQHF	TGTGCCAGCTCAACGGACAGGAATCAGCCCCAGCATTTT
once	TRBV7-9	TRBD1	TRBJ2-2	CASSLERTGTDTGELFF	TGTGCCAGCAGCTTAGAGAGGACAGGGACGGACACCGGGGAGCTGTTTTTT
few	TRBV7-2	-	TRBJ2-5	CASRSLGAETQYF	TGTGCCAGCAGATCACTAGGCGCCGAGACCCAGTACTTC
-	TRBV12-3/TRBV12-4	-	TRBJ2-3	CASSLWTSDTQYF	TGTGCCAGCAGTTTGTGGACTTCAGATACGCAGTATTTT
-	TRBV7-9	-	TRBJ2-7	CASSLVGLSYEQYF	TGTGCCAGCAGCTTAGTGGGACTGAGCTACGAGCAGTACTTC
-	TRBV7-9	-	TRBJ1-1	CASSLGAGAEEAFF	TGTGCCAGCAGCTTGGGGGCAGGGGCAGAGGAAGCTTTCTTT
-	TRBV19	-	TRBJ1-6	CARVSVRYNSPLHF	TGTGCCCGTGTGAGCGTGCGGTATAATTCACCCCTCCACTTT
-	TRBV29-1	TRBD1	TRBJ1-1	CSVGQGQNTEAFF	TGCAGCGTTGGACAGGGTCAGAACACTGAAGCTTTCTTT
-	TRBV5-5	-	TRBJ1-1	CASSTGTEAFF	TGTGCCAGCAGTACCGGGACTGAAGCTTTCTTT
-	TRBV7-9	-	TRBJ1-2	CASSLQNYGYTF	TGTGCCAGCAGCTTACAAAACTATGGCTACACCTTC
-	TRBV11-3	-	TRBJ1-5	CASSLGGVNQPQHF	TGTGCCAGCAGCTTAGGGGGAGTCAATCAGCCCCAGCATTTT
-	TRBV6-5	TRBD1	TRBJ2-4	CASSYDRGAKNIQYF	TGTGCCAGCAGTTACGACAGGGGCGCCAAAAACATTCAGTACTTC
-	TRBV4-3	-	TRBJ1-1	CASSQAQQNTEAFF	TGCGCCAGCAGCCAAGCACAACAGAACACTGAAGCTTTCTTT
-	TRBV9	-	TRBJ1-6	CASSVDHSPLNSPLHF	TGTGCCAGCAGCGTAGATCACAGTCCTTTGAATTCACCCCTCCACTTT
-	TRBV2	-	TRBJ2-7	CASRGQLASYEQYF	TGTGCCAGCCGAGGACAGCTGGCCTCCTACGAGCAGTACTTC
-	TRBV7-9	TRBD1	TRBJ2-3	CASSLGKDRRITDTQYF	TGTGCCAGCAGCTTAGGAAAGGACAGGAGAATCACAGATACGCAGTATTTT
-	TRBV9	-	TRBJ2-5	CASSTGLGQETQYF	TGTGCCAGCAGTACGGGACTCGGACAAGAGACCCAGTACTTC
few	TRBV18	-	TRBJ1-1	CASSPRSTGGTEAFF	TGTGCCAGCTCACCACGATCGACCGGAGGCACTGAAGCTTTCTTT
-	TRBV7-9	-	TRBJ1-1	CASSLGGAGEDTEAFF	TGTGCCAGCAGCCTCGGGGGGGCAGGGGAAGATACTGAAGCTTTCTTT
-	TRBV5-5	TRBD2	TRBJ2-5	CASSAGEGLAGGPLETQYF	TGTGCCAGCAGCGCGGGCGAGGGACTAGCGGGGGGGCCTTTGGAGACCCAGTACTTC
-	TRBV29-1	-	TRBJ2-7	CSVGQTNEQYF	TGCAGCGTTGGACAGACCAACGAGCAGTACTTC
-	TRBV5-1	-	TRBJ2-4	CASSDPGNIQYF	TGCGCCAGCAGCGACCCGGGTAACATTCAGTACTTC
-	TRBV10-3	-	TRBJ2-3	CAISEVADTQYF	TGTGCCATCAGTGAGGTAGCTGATACGCAGTATTTT
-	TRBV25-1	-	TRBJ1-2	CASSASVGGNYGYTF	TGTGCCAGCAGTGCATCCGTAGGAGGGAACTATGGCTACACCTTC
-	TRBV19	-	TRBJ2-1	CASSTLAGLNNEQFF	TGTGCCAGTAGTACCCTGGCGGGCTTAAACAATGAGCAGTTCTTC
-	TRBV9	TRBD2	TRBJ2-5	CASSATAGGETQYF	TGTGCCAGCAGCGCCACGGCGGGGGGAGAGACCCAGTACTTC
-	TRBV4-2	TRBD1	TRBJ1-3	CASSRETGFGNTIYF	TGTGCCAGCAGCCGAGAGACAGGGTTTGGAAACACCATATATTTT
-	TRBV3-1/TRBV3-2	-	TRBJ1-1	CASSSAPGNTEAFF	TGTGCCAGCAGCTCTGCACCAGGGAACACTGAAGCTTTCTTT
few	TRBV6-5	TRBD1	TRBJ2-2	CASRPGQGPTGELFF	TGTGCCAGCAGACCGGGACAGGGGCCCACCGGGGAGCTGTTTTTT
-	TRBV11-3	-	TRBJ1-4	CASSPGQGGREKLFF	TGTGCCAGCAGCCCCGGGCAGGGAGGGAGAGAAAAACTGTTTTTT
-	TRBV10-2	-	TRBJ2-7	CASSESGQTYEQYF	TGCGCCAGCAGTGAGTCGGGCCAGACCTACGAGCAGTACTTC
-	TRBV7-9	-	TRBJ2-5	CASSLAFGGQLETQYF	TGTGCCAGCAGCTTAGCGTTCGGGGGGCAACTGGAGACCCAGTACTTC
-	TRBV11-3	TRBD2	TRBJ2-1	CASSLDSGGAAEQFF	TGTGCCAGCAGCTTAGATAGCGGGGGGGCCGCTGAGCAGTTCTTC
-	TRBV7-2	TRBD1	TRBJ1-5	CASSQGGQGQPQHF	TGTGCCAGCAGCCAAGGGGGCCAGGGACAGCCCCAGCATTTT
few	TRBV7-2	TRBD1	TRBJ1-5	CASSFTGGQPQHF	TGTGCCAGCAGCTTTACAGGGGGTCAGCCCCAGCATTTT
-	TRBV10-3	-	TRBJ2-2	CAICEEVPANTGELFF	TGTGCCATTTGCGAGGAGGTCCCAGCGAACACCGGGGAGCTGTTTTTT
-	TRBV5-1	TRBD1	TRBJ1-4	CASRFPGQNEKLFF	TGCGCCAGCAGGTTTCCGGGACAGAATGAAAAACTGTTTTTT
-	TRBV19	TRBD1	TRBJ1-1	CASRPGQSQIFTEAFF	TGTGCCAGTAGGCCGGGACAGTCCCAGATATTCACTGAAGCTTTCTTT
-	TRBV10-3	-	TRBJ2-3	CAISDPLRGASTDTQYF	TGTGCCATCAGTGACCCACTCCGGGGAGCTAGCACAGATACGCAGTATTTT
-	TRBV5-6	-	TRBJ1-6	CASSLSSGNSPLHF	TGTGCCAGCAGCTTGTCGTCGGGGAATTCACCCCTCCACTTT
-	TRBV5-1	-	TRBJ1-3	CASSLGTSASGNTIYF	TGCGCCAGCAGCTTGGGCACATCCGCCTCTGGAAACACCATATATTTT
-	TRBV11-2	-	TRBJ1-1	CASSLDGGGNTEAFF	TGTGCCAGCAGCTTAGATGGGGGGGGGAACACTGAAGCTTTCTTT
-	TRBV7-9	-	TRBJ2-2	CASSPGVNTGELFF	TGTGCCAGCAGCCCCGGGGTAAACACCGGGGAGCTGTTTTTT
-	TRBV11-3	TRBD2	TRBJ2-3	CASTLTSGDGTQYF	TGTGCCAGCACCCTGACTAGCGGGGACGGTACGCAGTATTTT
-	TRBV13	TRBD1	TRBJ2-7	CASSLGAQTGGKGEQYF	TGTGCCAGCAGCTTAGGAGCCCAGACAGGGGGTAAGGGCGAGCAGTACTTC
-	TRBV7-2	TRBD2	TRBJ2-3	CASSPGLAGGTDTQYF	TGTGCCAGCAGCCCGGGACTAGCGGGGGGCACAGATACGCAGTATTTT
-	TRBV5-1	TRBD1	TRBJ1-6	CASSLWTGKGSSPLHF	TGCGCCAGCAGCCTATGGACAGGGAAAGGGAGCTCACCCCTCCACTTT
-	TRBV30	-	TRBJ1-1	CAWTRGGTEAFF	TGTGCCTGGACTAGGGGAGGCACTGAAGCTTTCTTT
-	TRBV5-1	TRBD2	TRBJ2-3	CASSLNTGLGDTDTQYF	TGCGCCAGCAGCTTGAATACGGGACTAGGTGACACAGATACGCAGTATTTT
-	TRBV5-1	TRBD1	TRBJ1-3	CASSLAGTGTGNTIYF	TGCGCCAGCAGCTTGGCCGGGACAGGGACAGGAAACACCATATATTTT